This record covers a single T cell receptor beta chain. Its specificity is unknown. This sample is drawn from a study of T cell responses to AZD1222 COVID-19 vaccine. TCRdb's table, derived via immunoSEQ multiplex PCR, lists solely in-frame clones and lacks some. In the table there are roughly 77,000 clones, under 95% of which are singletons. Findings and limits, study-wide: Unmutated variant regions are reportedly the target of nearly half of TCRs that are spike-specific.

The CDR3 is 14 amino acids. With 0 bases clipped from V and 4 bases from J, the junction kept 0 bases outside the gene matches. The germline gives CDR1 LGHDT, CDR2 YNNKEL (reference sequence). V and J are TRBV3-1 (or the pseudogene TRBV3-2) and TRBJ2-1; 7 bases line up with TRBD2. This material consisted of peripheral blood, taken 28 days after the second AZD1222 dose. This TCR was sampled from an adult who received the AZD1222 COVID-19 vaccine. The CDR3 here is CASSQEGLYNEQFF. As DNA, the CDR3 is TGTGCCAGCAGCCAAGAGGGACTATACAATGAGCAGTTCTTC.